The source of this TCR beta chain is a study of blood T cell repertoires in COVID-19. This clone occurred once. The germline V gene encodes CDR1 LNHDA and CDR2 SQIVND (reference sequence). The CDR3 has 14 amino acids. Trimming took 10 bases from V and 4 from J; bases not matched to a gene: 8. Some clones are missing from TCRdb's copy, which holds only in-frame ones; the method was immunoSEQ multiplex PCR. The sample shows about 440,000 clones, 88% of them seen only once. The specimen sequenced was peripheral blood. The TCR comes from a woman aged 45-60 years with COVID-19, enrolled during active disease. J is TRBJ2-3 and V is TRBV19, with 10 bases identical to TRBD2. Here the CDR3 DNA reads TGTGCCACCGCTCTAGCGGGGGTACCAGATACGCAGTATTTT. Translated: CATALAGVPDTQYF.